Listed below are T cell receptor beta chains from one sample, sequenced in a study of blood T cell repertoires in COVID-19. Method: immunoSEQ multiplex PCR; TCRdb's copy keeps in-frame clones and lacks some. The data show around 380,000 clones, about 90% seen once. What was sequenced was PBMCs or T cells enriched from blood (not recorded which). All receptors derive from a man aged 25-45 years who had recovered from COVID-19. Both conserved end residues are part of each CDR3. The D gene is left open where the match is weak. Clone size is given for some rows only: seen once, a few or many times, or a class if the clone is expanded.

CDR3 protein	CDR3 DNA	D gene	clone size	V gene	J gene
CASSPRQGGYGYTF	TGTGCCAGCAGCCCAAGACAGGGGGGCTATGGCTACACCTTC	TRBD1	-	TRBV9	TRBJ1-2
CASRTFGQGKDEKLFF	TGCGCCAGCAGGACATTTGGACAGGGGAAAGATGAAAAACTGTTTTTT	TRBD1	once	TRBV5-1	TRBJ1-4
CASSPGTSGGGEQFF	TGTGCCAGCTCACCCGGGACTAGCGGGGGGGGTGAGCAGTTCTTC	TRBD2	-	TRBV18	TRBJ2-1
CASSLTGGQGYTF	TGTGCCAGCAGCCTTACAGGGGGCCAAGGCTACACCTTC	TRBD1	-	TRBV3-1/TRBV3-2	TRBJ1-2
CASSPDRHNEQFF	TGCGCCAGCAGCCCCGACAGGCACAATGAGCAGTTCTTC	-	-	TRBV4-1	TRBJ2-1
CASTGMVSNQPQHF	TGTGCCAGCACAGGGATGGTAAGCAATCAGCCCCAGCATTTT	-	-	TRBV6-6	TRBJ1-5
CASSFPLAGGVLETQYF	TGTGCCAGCAGCTTCCCTCTGGCGGGGGGGGTATTGGAGACCCAGTACTTC	TRBD2	few	TRBV7-9	TRBJ2-5
CASSELLSITSTDTQYF	TGCGCCAGCAGTGAGCTGTTGAGCATTACTAGCACAGATACGCAGTATTTT	-	-	TRBV10-2	TRBJ2-3
CASSQADQSPYGYTF	TGTGCCAGCAGCCAAGCAGATCAGTCCCCCTATGGCTACACCTTC	-	-	TRBV4-2	TRBJ1-2
CASSPGTEISYTF	TGTGCCAGCAGCCCCGGGACAGAGATTTCCTACACCTTC	TRBD1	once	TRBV2	TRBJ1-2
CASSRTRGTNEKLFF	TGTGCCAGTAGTAGGACCCGGGGGACTAATGAAAAACTGTTTTTT	-	-	TRBV19	TRBJ1-4
CASSNGQRDQPQHF	TGCGCCAGCAGCAACGGACAGAGGGATCAGCCCCAGCATTTT	-	-	TRBV5-1	TRBJ1-5
CASSWGQATNEKLFF	TGCGCCAGCAGCTGGGGACAGGCAACTAATGAAAAACTGTTTTTT	TRBD1	-	TRBV5-1	TRBJ1-4
CASSQNNGLIIVNENAFF	TGCGCCAGCAGTCAAAACAATGGACTCATCATCGTTAACGAGAATGCTTTCTTT	-	-	TRBV23-1	TRBJ1-1
CASSPLGQGVQETQYF	TGTGCCAGCTCACCGCTTGGACAGGGGGTTCAAGAGACCCAGTACTTC	TRBD1	once	TRBV18	TRBJ2-5
CASSLSDSTNSPLHF	TGTGCCAGCAGTTTATCGGACAGCACAAATTCACCCCTCCACTTT	-	once	TRBV27	TRBJ1-6
CAWKHRSGNTIYF	TGTGCCTGGAAGCATCGCTCTGGAAACACCATATATTTT	-	-	TRBV30	TRBJ1-3
CASNQLTASFYGYTF	TGTGCCAGCAACCAACTCACAGCAAGCTTCTATGGCTACACCTTC	-	-	TRBV5-6	TRBJ1-2
CASSEFPAERGLFF	TGTGCCAGCAGTGAATTCCCGGCCGAGCGGGGACTGTTTTTT	-	-	TRBV2	TRBJ1-4
CASSEQDRDYEQYF	TGTGCCAGCAGTGAACAGGACAGGGACTACGAGCAGTACTTC	TRBD1	-	TRBV25-1	TRBJ2-7
CASSRGRDTEAFF	TGTGCCAGCAGCCGCGGTCGGGACACTGAAGCTTTCTTT	-	-	TRBV11-2	TRBJ1-1
CASSRGGREKLFF	TGTGCCAGCAGCCGCGGGGGGAGAGAAAAACTGTTTTTT	-	-	TRBV6-5	TRBJ1-4
CSVSDRSGNTIYF	TGCAGCGTATCAGACAGATCTGGAAACACCATATATTTT	-	-	TRBV29-1	TRBJ1-3
CASSAGIVSMNTEAFF	TGTGCCAGCTCAGCAGGGATTGTGTCAATGAACACTGAAGCTTTCTTT	-	-	TRBV18	TRBJ1-1
CASSTGTDHSPLHF	TGTGCCAGTAGCACCGGGACAGATCATTCACCCCTCCACTTT	TRBD1	-	TRBV19	TRBJ1-6
CASSSGLATEAFF	TGTGCCAGCAGTTCGGGACTAGCAACTGAAGCTTTCTTT	-	-	TRBV6-5	TRBJ1-1
CASSLFTDTQYF	TGTGCCAGCAGCCTGTTCACAGATACGCAGTATTTT	-	-	TRBV12-3/TRBV12-4	TRBJ2-3
CARRGGTYEQYF	TGTGCCAGGAGGGGGGGGACCTACGAGCAGTACTTC	-	-	TRBV14	TRBJ2-7
CASSLGWTGSGYTF	TGTGCCAGCAGCTTAGGGTGGACAGGGAGCGGCTACACCTTC	TRBD1	-	TRBV7-2	TRBJ1-2
CASHGQGVGQPQHF	TGTGCCAGCCACGGGCAGGGTGTCGGTCAGCCCCAGCATTTT	-	-	TRBV18	TRBJ1-5
CASSLRDSGFSGNTIYF	TGTGCCAGCAGCTTAAGGGACAGTGGGTTCTCTGGAAACACCATATATTTT	TRBD1	-	TRBV5-5	TRBJ1-3
CASSTTQDYGYTF	TGTGCCAGCTCAACAACGCAGGATTATGGCTACACCTTC	-	-	TRBV18	TRBJ1-2
CASIRQIGTGGYTF	TGTGCCAGCATTCGACAAATAGGAACTGGTGGCTACACCTTC	-	once	TRBV7-2	TRBJ1-2
CASNSGMNTEAFF	TGTGCCAGCAACTCCGGGATGAACACTGAAGCTTTCTTT	-	-	TRBV7-2	TRBJ1-1
CASSWEYTGELFF	TGTGCCAGTAGTTGGGAGTATACCGGGGAGCTGTTTTTT	-	-	TRBV19	TRBJ2-2
CASSQATGTEAFF	TGTGCCAGCAGCCAAGCTACAGGGACTGAAGCTTTCTTT	-	-	TRBV3-1/TRBV3-2	TRBJ1-1
CATSRDVTGGTEAFF	TGTGCCACCAGCAGAGATGTTACAGGGGGGACTGAAGCTTTCTTT	TRBD1	-	TRBV15	TRBJ1-1
CASSIGQGNSPLHF	TGTGCCAGTAGTATTGGACAGGGTAATTCACCCCTCCACTTT	TRBD1	-	TRBV19	TRBJ1-6
CASSLRGSYNEQFF	TGTGCCAGCAGCTTGCGGGGGAGCTACAATGAGCAGTTCTTC	TRBD2	-	TRBV11-3	TRBJ2-1
CASSLMQDYGYTF	TGTGCCAGCAGCTTGATGCAGGACTATGGCTACACCTTC	-	-	TRBV5-6	TRBJ1-2
CASSVTTGHSGNTIYF	TGTGCCAGCAGCGTAACGACAGGTCACTCTGGAAACACCATATATTTT	-	-	TRBV9	TRBJ1-3
CASSWKGGTEAFF	TGTGCCAGCAGCTGGAAAGGGGGAACTGAAGCTTTCTTT	-	-	TRBV5-4	TRBJ1-1
CSVRRANTEAFF	TGCAGCGTTCGCAGGGCGAACACTGAAGCTTTCTTT	-	-	TRBV29-1	TRBJ1-1
CASSSRGLGDTQYF	TGTGCCAGCAGTTCTAGGGGGCTAGGAGATACGCAGTATTTT	TRBD1	once	TRBV6-5	TRBJ2-3
CAWSFRKTSSGNTIYF	TGTGCCTGGAGTTTCAGGAAAACTTCCTCTGGAAACACCATATATTTT	-	-	TRBV30	TRBJ1-3
CASSRPGNYGYTF	TGTGCCAGCAGCCGTCCAGGGAACTATGGCTACACCTTC	-	-	TRBV7-9	TRBJ1-2
CASSLASGGAYEQFF	TGTGCCAGCAGCTTAGCTAGCGGGGGGGCCTATGAGCAGTTCTTC	TRBD2	-	TRBV7-2	TRBJ2-1
CASRPDSNYGYTF	TGTGCCAGCAGACCCGACAGTAACTATGGCTACACCTTC	-	once	TRBV6-5	TRBJ1-2
CASSMDRTSEAFF	TGTGCCAGCAGCATGGACAGAACATCTGAAGCTTTCTTT	-	-	TRBV12-3/TRBV12-4	TRBJ1-1
CASSSGSGELFF	TGTGCCAGCAGTTCAGGGTCCGGGGAGCTGTTTTTT	-	once	TRBV6-5	TRBJ2-2
CASSEVEGQNSPLHF	TGTGCCAGCAGTGAAGTGGAAGGACAGAATTCACCCCTCCACTTT	-	few	TRBV6-1	TRBJ1-6
CASSVQGMGTDTQYF	TGCGCCAGCAGCGTTCAGGGCATGGGCACAGATACGCAGTATTTT	-	-	TRBV5-1	TRBJ2-3
CASSLGDSTYEQYF	TGTGCCAGCAGCCTAGGGGACAGCACTTACGAGCAGTACTTC	TRBD1	-	TRBV7-2	TRBJ2-7
CASTPRRVLGNTIYF	TGTGCCAGCACCCCCCGACGGGTTCTTGGAAACACCATATATTTT	-	-	TRBV6-2/TRBV6-3	TRBJ1-3